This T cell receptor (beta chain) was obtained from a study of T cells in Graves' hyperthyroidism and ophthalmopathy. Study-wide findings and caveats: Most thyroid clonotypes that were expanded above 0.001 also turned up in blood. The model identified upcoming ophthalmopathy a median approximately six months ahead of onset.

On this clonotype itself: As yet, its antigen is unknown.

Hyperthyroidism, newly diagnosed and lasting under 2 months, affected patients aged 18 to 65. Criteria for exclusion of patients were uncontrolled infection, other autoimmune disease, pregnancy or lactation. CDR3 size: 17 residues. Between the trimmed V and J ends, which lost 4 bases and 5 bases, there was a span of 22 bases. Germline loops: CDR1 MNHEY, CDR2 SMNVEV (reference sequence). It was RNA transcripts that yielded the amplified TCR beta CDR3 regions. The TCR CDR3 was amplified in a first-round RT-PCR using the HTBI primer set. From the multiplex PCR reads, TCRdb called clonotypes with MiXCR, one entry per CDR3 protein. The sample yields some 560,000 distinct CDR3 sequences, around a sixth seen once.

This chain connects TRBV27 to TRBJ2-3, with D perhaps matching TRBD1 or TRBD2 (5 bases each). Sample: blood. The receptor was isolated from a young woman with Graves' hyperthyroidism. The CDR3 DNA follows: TGTGCCAGCAGTTCACTAGGGTACGAGGGGCACAGAGATACGCAGTATTTT. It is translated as CASSSLGYEGHRDTQYF.